This TCR beta chain was captured in a study of T-cell reconstitution after alpha-beta-depleted transplantation in children. As it was prepared, the TCRbeta library received unique molecular identifiers. Each CDR3 protein is one row after TCRdb ran MiXCR on the PCR reads. The repertoire consists of fewer than 40,000 distinct CDR3 sequences, with approximately 6.9% occurring once and the leading ten covering around 27%. Study-wide points: It was surviving recipient T cells and thymic progenitors that gave some patients high TCRbeta diversity at day 60. When one year had passed after transplant, most T-cell counts and diversity came from newly produced T cells. As was reported, about two months after transplant, alpha-beta T cells came from several hundred expanded graft clones.

This clonotype was seen at least ten times. The antigen remains undetermined. Trimming took 3 bases from V and 8 from J; bases not matched to a gene: 10. Germline CDR1 is DFQATT and CDR2 is SNEGSKA (reference sequence). The CDR3 extends over 14 amino acids. The source is a child less than two years old who had a stem cell transplant for acute myeloid leukemia, so the T cells may come from the graft donor. This rearrangement joins TRBV20-1 to TRBJ1-5; 7 bases are a match to TRBD1. Source: peripheral blood, taken 60 days after TCRalphabeta/CD19-depleted stem cell transplant. The CDR3 nucleotides are TGCAGTGCTAGCGGCAGGGGGAGGTTAGAGCCCCAGCATTTT. Translating gives CSASGRGRLEPQHF.